A single sample is the source of the 22 T cell receptor beta chains below, sequenced in a study of blood T cell repertoires in COVID-19. Clones were read by immunoSEQ multiplex PCR, and TCRdb kept only the in-frame ones, dropping some. In the table there are just under 250,000 clones, around nine tenths of which are singletons. Sequences were obtained from PBMCs or T cells enriched from blood (not recorded which). Receptors were obtained from a woman aged 30 to 39 who had recovered from COVID-19.

The chain combines TRBV7-8 with TRBJ1-1; TRBD1 might be the D (5 bases). V was cut by 6 bases and J by 1 base, with 9 bases left in between. The CDR3 totals 13 residues. Germline loops: CDR1 SGHVS, CDR2 FQNEAQ. The CDR3 loop is CASRMTENTEAFF. CDR3 bases: TGTGCCAGCAGGATGACAGAGAACACTGAAGCTTTCTTT.

J is TRBJ1-5 and V is TRBV28, with a tentative D call TRBD1 (6 bases). V was trimmed by 6 bases and J by 7 bases, leaving 16 bases between them. The germline CDR1 and CDR2 sequences are MDHEN and SYDVKM. There are 14 residues in the CDR3. The CDR3 loop reads CASRPTGRGQPQHF. In DNA, the CDR3 is TGTGCCAGCAGACCCACAGGGAGGGGACAGCCCCAGCATTTT.

The chain carries TRBV19 and TRBJ1-2; possible D gene TRBD1, 6 bases. The CDR3 consists of 12 residues. Trimming removed 7 bases at V and 8 bases at J, with 14 bases between. CDR1 LNHDA and CDR2 SQIVND come from the germline V gene (reference sequence). CDR3 loop: CASTQGVQGYTF. In DNA, the CDR3 is TGTGCCAGTACACAGGGTGTGCAGGGCTACACCTTC.

The chain joins TRBV11-3 to TRBJ1-1; possibly TRBD1 for D (5 bases). The CDR3 totals 15 residues. CDR1 and CDR2 (germline): SGHNT, YENEEA. With 3 bases removed from V and 1 base from J, the gap between germline ends came to 12 bases. The CDR3 sequence is CASSLSGRANTEAFF. CDR3 DNA: TGTGCCAGCAGCTTGTCAGGGAGGGCGAACACTGAAGCTTTCTTT. The full variable domain, in which reference TRBV11-3 and TRBJ1-1 provide the parts outside the CDR3, is EAGVVQSPRYKIIEKKQPVAFWCNPISGHNTLYWYLQNLGQGPELLIRYENEEAVDDSQLPKDRFSAERLKGVDSTLKIQPAELGDSAVYLCASSLSGRANTEAFFGQGTRLTVV.

This chain links TRBV6-2 or TRBV6-3 with TRBJ1-1, with D possibly TRBD1 on 6 matching bases. The CDR3 totals 16 residues. CDR1 and CDR2 (germline): MNHEY, SVGEGT. V was clipped by 2 bases and J by 5 bases, with 18 bases between them. Here the CDR3 reads CASSYAVGGAGTEAFF. In DNA, the CDR3 is TGTGCCAGCAGTTACGCCGTCGGGGGGGCAGGAACTGAAGCTTTCTTT.

The genes are TRBV5-4 and TRBJ2-3; perhaps TRBD2 as D (5 bases). The CDR3 has 14 residues. CDR1 and CDR2 (germline): SGHNT, YYREEE (reference sequence). V shed 0 bases and J shed 1 base, with 6 bases lying between them. CDR3 loop: CASSLAGGTDTQYF. DNA of the CDR3: TGTGCCAGCAGCTTGGCCGGGGGCACAGATACGCAGTATTTT. Based on the CDR3 plus reference TRBV5-4 and TRBJ2-3, the full variable domain is ETGVTQSPTHLIKTRGQQVTLRCSSQSGHNTVSWYQQALGQGPQFIFQYYREEENGRGNFPPRFSGLQFPNYSSELNVNALELDDSALYLCASSLAGGTDTQYFGPGTRLTVL.

V and J are TRBV6-2 or TRBV6-3 and TRBJ2-7, with a tentative D call TRBD1 (5 bases). The V end lost 4 bases, the J end lost 2 bases, and 15 bases lay between the germline ends. This CDR3 has 15 amino acids. Germline V CDR1 and CDR2: MNHEY, SVGEGT. The CDR3 sequence is CASSFLPQGPYEQYF. In DNA form, the CDR3 reads TGTGCCAGCAGTTTTCTCCCCCAGGGTCCCTACGAGCAGTACTTC.

The chain couples TRBV30 to TRBJ1-2; weak D call: TRBD1 (6 bases). Per germline, CDR1 GTSNPN and CDR2 SVGIG (reference sequence). Trimming removed 8 bases from V and 8 bases from J, with 24 bases in between. CDR3 length: 14 residues. In DNA form, the CDR3 reads TGTGCCCACGGAGAAGACAGGACCTTCGGGGGCTACACCTTC. It translates to CAHGEDRTFGGYTF.

In the case of this clone: The sample holds other DNA sequences that translate to the same CDR3. The V call is TRBV12-3 or TRBV12-4, the J call TRBJ1-1; D unclear. The CDR3 has 13 amino acids. V was trimmed by 3 bases and J by 0 bases, leaving 5 bases between them. CDR3 nucleotide sequence: TGTGCCAGCAGTTTTGCGGTGAACACTGAAGCTTTCTTT. This gives the protein CASSFAVNTEAFF.

On this clone itself: The DNA is left out, because the CDR3 cannot be placed on it with certainty; the CDR3 is given as TCRdb lists it. V is TRBV11-2 and J is TRBJ2-1; the table's TRBD2 call for D was not verified on the DNA. The CDR3 is 14 amino acids long, termini counted. The V gene's germline CDR1 is SGHAT and CDR2 FQNNGV. The CDR3 sequence is CASSLVGSGIQLFF.

This chain joins TRBV7-6 and TRBJ2-2; 9 positions agree with TRBD1. CDR3 length: 15 residues. Trimming cost V 5 bases and J 4 bases; bases outside gene matches: 5. The germline V gene encodes CDR1 SGHVS and CDR2 FNYEAQ. The CDR3 sequence: CASSTRTGATGELFF. In nucleotides, the CDR3 is TGTGCCAGCAGCACCCGGACAGGGGCCACCGGGGAGCTGTTTTTT.

The V call is TRBV5-1, the J call TRBJ2-2; the D is unclear. The CDR3 length is 13 residues. V lost 1 base and J 3 bases, leaving 4 bases between the germline ends. The germline CDR1 and CDR2 sequences are SGHRS and YFSETQ. CDR3 amino acids: CASSLTDTGELFF. Written as DNA, the CDR3 is TGCGCCAGCAGCTTGACGGACACCGGGGAGCTGTTTTTT.

This chain links TRBV5-1 with TRBJ1-1, with TRBD1 identical over 8 bases. CDR1 and CDR2 (germline): SGHRS, YFSETQ. The J segment lost 3 bases and the V segment lost 5 bases, leaving 6 bases of the junction unmatched. The CDR3 runs 14 residues. CDR3: CASSWTGLDTEAFF. CDR3 DNA: TGCGCCAGCAGTTGGACAGGGTTGGACACTGAAGCTTTCTTT.

The genes are TRBV28 and TRBJ1-2; D is unresolved. CDR1 is MDHEN and CDR2 is SYDVKM in the germline V gene. CDR3 length: 14 amino acids. V gave up 2 bases and J gave up 4 bases, with 11 bases separating them. The CDR3 nucleotides read TGTGCCAGCAGTTTAGAGGGCGGACTCTATGGCTACACCTTC. Residues: CASSLEGGLYGYTF.

Here the CDR3 reads CATAQGGRWETQYF. CDR3 coding DNA: TGTGCCACCGCACAGGGCGGGAGGTGGGAGACCCAGTACTTC. This chain joins TRBV5-6 and TRBJ2-5, with 8 bases aligning to TRBD2. Per germline, CDR1 SGHDT and CDR2 YYEEEE. The CDR3 spans 14 residues. Germline trimming cut 9 bases from V and 5 bases from J; bases unmatched to any gene: 12.

V and J are TRBV7-2 and TRBJ2-3; 10 bases align to TRBD1. CDR1 and CDR2 from the germline V gene are SGHTA and FQGNSA. The CDR3 has 16 amino acids. V lost 5 bases to trimming and J lost 4 bases; unmatched junction nucleotides: 9. CDR3 nucleotides: TGTGCCAGCAGCAACCGACAGGGGGCTTGGGCAGATACGCAGTATTTT. Protein product: CASSNRQGAWADTQYF.

This clone was picked up a small number of times. The rearrangement links TRBV7-8 to TRBJ2-5; a weak D match, TRBD1 (6 bases). The CDR3 spans 13 residues. Trimming cost V 7 bases and J 2 bases, with 11 bases left between them. Looked up from germline, CDR1 is SGHVS and CDR2 is FQNEAQ. The CDR3 region is CASNRRGQETQYF. CDR3 bases: TGTGCCAGCAACCGAAGGGGGCAAGAGACCCAGTACTTC. The full variable domain, with the rest looked up from reference TRBV7-8 and TRBJ2-5, is GAGVSQSPRYKVAKRGQDVALRCDPISGHVSLFWYQQALGQGPEFLTYFQNEAQLDKSGLPSDRFFAERPEGSVSTLKIQRTQQEDSAVYLCASNRRGQETQYFGPGTRLLVL.

The chain couples TRBV18 to TRBJ1-1; D may be TRBD1 (5 bases). Germline V CDR1 and CDR2: KGHSH, LQKENI. The V end was cut by 1 base, the J end by 4 bases, with 16 bases between. The CDR3 totals 16 residues. In DNA form, the CDR3 reads TGTGCCAGCTCACCACGTTCCGGGGCCGGGAGCACTGAAGCTTTCTTT. It codes for CASSPRSGAGSTEAFF. The full variable domain, completed using reference TRBV18 and TRBJ1-1, is NAGVMQNPRHLVRRRGQEARLRCSPMKGHSHVYWYRQLPEEGLKFMVYLQKENIIDESGMPKERFSAEFPKEGPSILRIQQVVRGDSAAYFCASSPRSGAGSTEAFFGQGTRLTVV.

Notes on this clone: Other DNA sequences of this sample code for an identical CDR3. J is TRBJ1-4 and V is TRBV18; D may be TRBD1 (5 bases). This CDR3 spans 15 amino acids. CDR1 is KGHSH, CDR2 LQKENI, per germline. V lost 0 bases to trimming and J lost 4 bases, with 9 bases between them. CDR3 DNA: TGTGCCAGCTCACCACCGCAGGGTAGTAATGAAAAACTGTTTTTT. This codes for CASSPPQGSNEKLFF.

For the CDR3, the DNA is TGTGCCAGCAGTACTTACGGACAGTACACCGGGGAGCTGTTTTTT. Its protein is CASSTYGQYTGELFF. J is TRBJ2-2 and V is TRBV5-4; possibly TRBD1 for D (6 bases). Trimming cost V 5 bases and J 3 bases, with 14 bases left between them. Germline CDR1 SGHNT, CDR2 YYREEE (reference sequence). This CDR3 region has 15 residues.

The chain employs TRBV27 and TRBJ2-7; 8 nucleotides line up with TRBD1. The CDR3 is 14 residues long. Trimming cost V 4 bases and J 4 bases; bases outside gene matches: 6. Germline CDR1 is MNHEY and CDR2 is SMNVEV (reference sequence). This chain's CDR3 is CASSWTGWNYEQYF. The CDR3 DNA follows: TGTGCCAGCAGTTGGACAGGGTGGAATTACGAGCAGTACTTC.

The chain is built from TRBV18 and TRBJ2-1, with 14 positions matching TRBD2. Germline trimming cut 1 base from V and 6 bases from J; bases unmatched to any gene: 5. Germline-derived CDR1 and CDR2 are KGHSH and LQKENI. The CDR3 has 17 residues. The CDR3 here is CASSPLGTSGRSNEQFF. The CDR3 bases are TGTGCCAGCTCACCACTCGGGACTAGCGGGAGAAGCAATGAGCAGTTCTTC.